The 3 T cell receptor beta chains given below trace back to one sample, sequenced in a study of vaccination and CD4 T cells after COVID-19. No antigens are known for them. An Oncomine TCR Beta short-read assay was used to sequence the DNA from cultured CD4+ T cells. TCRdb redid the calling of the PCR reads with MiXCR, one entry per CDR3 protein. The repertoire consists of approximately 14,000 distinct CDR3 sequences, with over 25% occurring once and the leading ten covering roughly 18%. Stated treatment: roughly 10-day PBMC culture with coronavirus spike peptide pools or control peptides (ViraFEST assay). Input material: cultured CD4+ T cells from blood. The receptors were gathered from a human donor with COVID-19.

The chain uses TRBV30 and TRBJ2-7, with D perhaps TRBD1 (6 bases). Germline-derived CDR1 and CDR2 are GTSNPN and SVGIG (reference sequence). Trimming stripped 5 bases from V and 4 bases from J, with 12 bases between. This CDR3 has 12 amino acids. The chain's CDR3 is CAWHRAAYEQYF. In DNA, the CDR3 is TGTGCCTGGCACAGGGCCGCGTACGAGCAGTACTTC.

The rearrangement uses TRBV6-1 and TRBJ1-5, with 7 positions matching TRBD1. This CDR3 has 14 amino acids. The V segment lost 8 bases and the J segment 6 bases; nucleotides outside the gene matches: 10. Germline V gene sequence: CDR1 MNHNS, CDR2 SASEGT. DNA of the CDR3: TGTGCCAGCGGGTATATTGCAGGGGGTCAGCCCCAGCATTTT. Its protein is CASGYIAGGQPQHF.

In its sample, this clonotype was seen a few times. CDR3 region: CASSEGSRDIEELFF. The DNA for the CDR3 is TGTGCCAGCAGTGAAGGCAGCAGGGATATCGAGGAGCTGTTTTTT. The rearrangement joins TRBV6-1 to TRBJ2-2; D possibly corresponds to TRBD1 (5 bases). Trimming cost V 1 base and J 10 bases, with 16 bases left between them. This CDR3 is built from 15 residues. Germline V gene sequence: CDR1 MNHNS, CDR2 SASEGT.